This is a list of T cell receptor beta chains from one sample in a study of shared clonotypes between healthy human individuals. Clones were sequenced by immunoSEQ multiplex PCR, and TCRdb holds only the in-frame ones, with some missing. Counted here are some 2,100,000 clones, nearly 97% occurring once; the ten biggest clones make up around 0.13%. Material for sequencing was naive CD4+ T cells sorted from blood. These receptors all stem from a man between 18 and 35 years old in good health. The CDR3 runs from the conserved cysteine through the conserved F or W. D genes are given only for firm matches. Size tells how often a clone was seen (once, few, many) or the class of an expanded clone, and some rows leave it out.

>-|TRBV25-1|TRBJ1-6|-
CASSGTSNSPLHF
TGTGCCAGCAGTGGGACCTCCAATTCACCCCTCCACTTT
>-|TRBV18|TRBJ1-5|-
CASSPNSVVGQQPQHF
TGTGCCAGCTCACCGAATAGCGTTGTTGGCCAACAGCCCCAGCATTTT
>-|TRBV5-1|TRBJ1-1|TRBD1
CASSLGQGLAEAFF
TGCGCCAGCAGCTTGGGACAGGGGTTGGCTGAAGCTTTCTTT
>-|TRBV19|TRBJ1-2|-
CASSFRDNYDGYTF
TGTGCCAGTAGTTTCCGGGACAATTACGATGGCTACACCTTC
>-|TRBV25-1|TRBJ2-5|TRBD1
CASTVTGGSWETQYF
TGTGCCAGCACCGTAACAGGGGGATCTTGGGAGACCCAGTACTTC
>once|TRBV7-9|TRBJ1-4|-
CASSLWPGNEKLFF
TGTGCCAGCAGCTTATGGCCGGGAAATGAAAAACTGTTTTTT
>once|TRBV6-1|TRBJ1-5|TRBD1
CASSRQGYNQPQHF
TGTGCCAGCAGCCGACAGGGATATAATCAGCCCCAGCATTTT
>-|TRBV4-3|TRBJ1-6|TRBD1
CASSQDGTGDSPLHF
TGCGCCAGCAGCCAAGATGGGACAGGGGACTCACCCCTCCACTTT
>-|TRBV7-8|TRBJ1-1|TRBD1
CASSLVQGASMNTEAFF
TGTGCCAGCAGCTTAGTACAGGGGGCCAGCATGAACACTGAAGCTTTCTTT
>-|TRBV11-2|TRBJ2-5|-
CASSWSGQETQYF
TGTGCCAGCAGCTGGAGTGGGCAAGAGACCCAGTACTTC
>once|TRBV18|TRBJ1-2|TRBD1
CASSPLGTGDNYGYTF
TGTGCCAGCTCACCACTTGGGACAGGGGACAACTATGGCTACACCTTC
>few|TRBV2|TRBJ1-2|-
CASSQTGYGYTF
TGTGCCAGTTCCCAGACGGGCTATGGCTACACCTTC
>-|TRBV27|TRBJ1-3|TRBD1
CASSPTGGSAYTIYF
TGTGCCAGCAGTCCAACAGGGGGCTCTGCATACACCATATATTTT
>-|TRBV4-1|TRBJ1-5|TRBD1
CASSTTGVKPQHF
TGCGCCAGCAGCACCACAGGGGTAAAGCCCCAGCATTTT
>-|TRBV25-1|TRBJ1-5|-
CASVRGYSNQPQHF
TGTGCCAGCGTGCGGGGGTATAGCAATCAGCCCCAGCATTTT
>-|TRBV5-1|TRBJ2-7|TRBD2
CASSSLPREVAYEQYF
TGCGCCAGCAGCTCTCTCCCTCGGGAGGTCGCCTACGAGCAGTACTTC
>-|TRBV7-2|TRBJ2-1|-
CASSLTGSNEQFF
TGTGCCAGCAGCTTAACAGGGTCCAATGAGCAGTTCTTC
>-|TRBV28|TRBJ1-4|-
CASSLRGTSNEKLFF
TGTGCCAGCAGTTTACGGGGGACCTCAAATGAAAAACTGTTTTTT
>-|TRBV30|TRBJ1-2|TRBD1
CAWSADRGGGGYTF
TGTGCCTGGAGTGCGGACCGAGGGGGCGGTGGCTACACCTTC
>-|TRBV4-3|TRBJ2-1|-
CASSRSDSSRYNEQFF
TGCGCCAGCAGCCGTAGCGACAGTTCTCGCTACAATGAGCAGTTCTTC
>-|TRBV5-1|TRBJ2-3|TRBD1
CASSLGRRTGEVPDTQYF
TGCGCCAGCAGCCTAGGGAGACGGACAGGGGAAGTTCCAGATACGCAGTATTTT
>-|TRBV5-1|TRBJ1-2|-
CASSFGSGDYGYTF
TGCGCCAGCAGCTTCGGGAGTGGGGACTATGGCTACACCTTC
>once|TRBV2|TRBJ2-5|TRBD1
CASSPDRAQETQYF
TGTGCCAGCAGTCCCGACAGGGCGCAAGAGACCCAGTACTTC
>-|TRBV6-4|TRBJ1-1|TRBD1
CASRVDRAVSEAFF
TGTGCCAGCAGGGTGGACAGGGCGGTATCTGAAGCTTTCTTT
>-|TRBV5-6|TRBJ1-2|TRBD1
CASSLPGQGYGYTF
TGTGCCAGCAGCTTACCCGGACAGGGCTATGGCTACACCTTC
>-|TRBV9|TRBJ2-7|TRBD1
CASSVEQGAGYEQYF
TGTGCCAGCAGCGTAGAACAGGGGGCGGGCTACGAGCAGTACTTC
>-|TRBV29-1|TRBJ2-7|-
CSATGSYEQYF
TGCAGCGCTACAGGCTCCTACGAGCAGTACTTC
>-|TRBV19|TRBJ1-1|-
CASSSMGQAEAFF
TGTGCCAGTAGTAGTATGGGGCAGGCTGAAGCTTTCTTT
>-|TRBV28|TRBJ1-6|TRBD1
CASSLGQGVSPLHF
TGTGCCAGCAGCTTAGGGCAGGGGGTTTCACCCCTCCACTTT
>once|TRBV28|TRBJ1-4|-
CASIQGNEKLFF
TGTGCCAGCATTCAGGGTAATGAAAAACTGTTTTTT
>-|TRBV6-1|TRBJ2-7|-
CASLGLHVHEQYF
TGTGCCAGCTTGGGGTTACACGTCCACGAGCAGTACTTC
>-|TRBV28|TRBJ1-2|-
CASSLREVYGYTF
TGTGCCAGCAGTTTGCGTGAGGTCTATGGCTACACCTTC
>-|TRBV11-2|TRBJ2-2|TRBD2
CASSSTSGSWGTGELFF
TGTGCCAGCAGCTCTACTAGCGGGAGTTGGGGAACCGGGGAGCTGTTTTTT
>-|TRBV28|TRBJ2-1|-
CATQGRFYNEQFF
TGTGCCACACAGGGCCGCTTCTACAATGAGCAGTTCTTC
>-|TRBV5-1|TRBJ2-5|-
CASSLGEVETQYF
TGCGCCAGCAGCTTGGGGGAGGTAGAGACCCAGTACTTC
>-|TRBV18|TRBJ1-1|-
CASSPTGTLNTEAFF
TGTGCCAGCTCACCAACCGGGACTTTGAACACTGAAGCTTTCTTT
>-|TRBV10-3|TRBJ2-3|TRBD2
CATSGADTQYF
TGTGCCACTAGCGGCGCAGATACGCAGTATTTT
>-|TRBV7-9|TRBJ2-7|-
CASSLAGSYTEQYF
TGTGCCAGCAGCTTAGCCGGGAGCTACACCGAGCAGTACTTC
>once|TRBV7-6|TRBJ2-3|TRBD2
CASSQLAAGTDTQYF
TGTGCCAGCAGCCAACTAGCGGCTGGCACAGATACGCAGTATTTT
>-|TRBV7-2|TRBJ2-7|-
CASSVTRGDSYEQYF
TGTGCCAGCAGCGTTACAAGGGGGGACTCCTACGAGCAGTACTTC
>once|TRBV30|TRBJ1-2|-
CAWNLDPLLHYGYTF
TGTGCCTGGAACCTGGATCCCCTCCTACACTATGGCTACACCTTC
>-|TRBV9|TRBJ1-2|TRBD1
CASSAGQGRVVGGYTF
TGTGCCAGCAGCGCGGGACAGGGGAGGGTAGTAGGAGGCTACACCTTC
>-|TRBV11-2|TRBJ1-4|-
CASSLVGQRRNEKLFF
TGTGCCAGCAGCTTAGTAGGGCAGAGACGTAATGAAAAACTGTTTTTT
>-|TRBV15|TRBJ1-3|-
CATSRPPNGNTIYF
TGTGCCACCAGCAGACCCCCAAATGGAAACACCATATATTTT
>-|TRBV9|TRBJ2-3|TRBD2
CASSVGGSPADTQYF
TGTGCCAGCAGCGTGGGCGGGAGCCCAGCCGATACGCAGTATTTT
>-|TRBV7-8|TRBJ2-2|TRBD1
CASSLYPRGTNTGELFF
TGTGCCAGCAGCTTATACCCCAGGGGGACGAACACCGGGGAGCTGTTTTTT
>-|TRBV28|TRBJ1-6|TRBD1
CASSRTGALNSPLHF
TGTGCCAGCAGTCGGACAGGGGCACTTAATTCACCCCTCCACTTT